This TCR beta chain was profiled in a study of shared clonotypes between healthy human individuals. Original processing notes: Sequence data from immunoSEQ were junction-only and lacked quality scores; consequently, filtering differed. Profiled with immunoSEQ multiplex PCR; TCRdb holds only in-frame clones, not every one. That table supplies the V and J calls and clone size; D and trimming were determined from the DNA. The sample holds about 1.5 million clones; 98% are singletons and the top ten take roughly 0.42%. Study donors comprised healthy, HIV-negative adults devoid of recent acute infection or vaccination. V lost 2 bases, J lost 1 base, and 6 bases lay in between. The CDR3 has 13 amino acids. Germline V CDR1 and CDR2: GTSNPN, SVGIG (reference sequence).

Material: naive CD4+ T cells sorted from blood. Subset: CD45RA+ positively selected. The chain combines TRBV30 with TRBJ1-3; no clear D. The source of this sequence is a man younger than 45 in good health. In DNA form, the CDR3 reads TGTGCCTGGAGTCCTCAGTCTGGAAACACCATATATTTT. Amino acid sequence: CAWSPQSGNTIYF.